Presented here are 9 T cell receptor beta chains from one specimen sequenced in a study of T cells after yellow fever vaccination (dated by TCRdb to between 2017 and 2020). Receptor libraries were prepared by 5' RACE. Sequenced using an Illumina NovaSeq 6000. TCRdb applied fastp at Q25 and MiXCR to the public reads, then kept only in-frame beta chains. Records with the same CDR3 protein are collapsed into one entry carrying the most frequent genes and DNA. In all, the sample holds about 320,000 distinct CDR3 sequences, and around a tenth of those were seen once. Of the sample, about 3% falls within the top ten clones. Reading the label with the study, this specimen's treatment or condition is: live attenuated yellow fever vaccine strain. The sequences come from CD4+ T cells sorted from PBMCs, collected 45 days after the yellow fever booster vaccination. These receptors originate from a man aged 18 to 30 who received the YFV17D yellow fever vaccine.

This clonotype was recorded many times. This sequence joins TRBV12-3 or TRBV12-4 and TRBJ2-7, with D unresolved. This CDR3 comprises 13 residues. The V gene lost 3 bases and the J gene lost 2 bases, with 8 bases spanning the gap. The CDR3: CASSLYRAYEQYF. CDR3 bases: TGTGCCAGCAGTTTGTATAGGGCCTACGAGCAGTACTTC.

This clonotype was observed a few times. The chain has TRBV28 and TRBJ2-7; D possibly corresponds to TRBD1 (6 bases). Germline CDR1 and CDR2: MDHEN and SYDVKM. The CDR3 totals 12 residues. V lost 5 bases and J lost 7, with 12 bases in between. CDR3 bases: TGTGCCAGCAGTCAACAGGGTCGGGAGCAGTACGTC. Amino acids: CASSQQGREQYV.

This clonotype appeared many times. This sequence joins TRBV27 and TRBJ2-5, with D hard to call. The CDR3 runs 13 residues. CDR1 is MNHEY and CDR2 is SMNVEV in the germline V gene (reference sequence). V lost 2 bases to trimming and J lost 5 bases, with 9 bases between them. DNA for the CDR3: TGTGCCAGCAGTTTAACGTTTATGGAGACCCAGTACTTC. It codes for CASSLTFMETQYF.

This chain connects TRBV20-1 to TRBJ1-2; no definite D call. The CDR3 runs to 13 residues. CDR1 and CDR2 (germline): DFQATT, SNEGSKA (reference sequence). V dropped 0 bases and J dropped 4 bases, with 9 bases sitting between them. The CDR3 loop reads CSARERILYGYTF. For the CDR3, the DNA is TGCAGTGCTAGAGAGAGGATCCTCTATGGCTACACCTTC.

This sequence joins TRBV20-1 and TRBJ2-3; tentatively, D is TRBD2 (6 bases). This CDR3 is built from 15 residues. CDR1 is DFQATT and CDR2 is SNEGSKA in the germline V gene (reference sequence). Trimming pared 3 bases from V and 1 base from J, leaving 14 bases between. This CDR3 reads CSASGVGGGTDTQYF. In DNA, the CDR3 is TGCAGTGCTAGCGGTGTCGGGGGAGGCACAGATACGCAGTATTTT.

This clonotype was counted a few times. V and J are TRBV20-1 and TRBJ2-3; possibly TRBD2 for D (5 bases). CDR1 DFQATT and CDR2 SNEGSKA come from the germline V gene (reference sequence). V lost 3 bases and J 4 bases, leaving 11 bases between the germline ends. CDR3 length: 13 amino acids. In DNA form, the CDR3 reads TGCAGTGCTAGCCCGACGGGATCAGATACGCAGTATTTT. It encodes CSASPTGSDTQYF.

The chain combines TRBV7-3 with TRBJ1-6; D uncertain. The CDR3 has 17 amino acids. The V end was cut by 2 bases, the J end by 5 bases, with 16 bases between. CDR1 is SGHTA, CDR2 FQGTGA, per germline. The CDR3: CASSLSPWGRNNSPLHF. The CDR3 DNA follows: TGTGCCAGCAGCTTATCCCCATGGGGAAGGAATAATTCACCCCTCCACTTT.

The genes are TRBV28 and TRBJ1-1, with D perhaps TRBD1 (5 bases). CDR1 and CDR2 from the germline V gene are MDHEN and SYDVKM. Trimming took off 6 bases at V and 0 bases at J, with 14 bases between the two ends. This CDR3 has 15 residues. CDR3 in amino acids: CASRGPGGLNTEAFF. The CDR3 DNA sequence: TGTGCCAGCAGGGGACCGGGGGGACTGAACACTGAAGCTTTCTTT.

The V call is TRBV6-5, the J call TRBJ2-7, with a weak D call TRBD2 (6 bases). The V and J ends lost 7 bases and 5 bases respectively, with 24 bases between them. The length of the CDR3 is 16 residues. CDR1 and CDR2 from the germline V gene are MNHEY and SVGAGI. CDR3 loop: CASILPRPRGLHEQYF. In DNA form, the CDR3 reads TGTGCCAGCATTCTCCCACGGCCAAGGGGACTCCACGAGCAGTACTTC.